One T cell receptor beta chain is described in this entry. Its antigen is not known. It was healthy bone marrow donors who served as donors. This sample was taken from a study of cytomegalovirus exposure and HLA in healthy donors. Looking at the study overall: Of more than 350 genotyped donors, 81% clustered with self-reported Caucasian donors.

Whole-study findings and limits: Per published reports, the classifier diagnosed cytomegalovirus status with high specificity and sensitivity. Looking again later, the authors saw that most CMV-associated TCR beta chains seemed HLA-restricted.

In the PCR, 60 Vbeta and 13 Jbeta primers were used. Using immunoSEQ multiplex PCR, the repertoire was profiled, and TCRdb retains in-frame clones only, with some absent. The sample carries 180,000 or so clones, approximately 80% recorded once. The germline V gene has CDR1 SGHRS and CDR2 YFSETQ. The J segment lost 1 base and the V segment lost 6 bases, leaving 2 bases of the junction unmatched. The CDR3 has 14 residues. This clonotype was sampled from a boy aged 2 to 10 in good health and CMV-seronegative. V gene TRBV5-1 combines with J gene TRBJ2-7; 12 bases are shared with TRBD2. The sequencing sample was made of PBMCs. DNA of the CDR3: TGCGCCAGCAACCTAGCGGGGGGGTCCTACGAGCAGTACTTC. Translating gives CASNLAGGSYEQYF.